This is a list of T cell receptor beta chains from one sample in a study of blood T cell repertoires in COVID-19. Generated by immunoSEQ multiplex PCR, the TCRdb table keeps only in-frame clones and is missing some. Of 250,000 to 400,000 clones in the sample, about 89% were seen once. Sequenced material: PBMCs or T cells enriched from blood (not recorded which). These receptors were obtained from a man between 60 and 75 years old who had recovered from COVID-19. The CDR3 runs from the conserved cysteine through the conserved F or W. A D gene is named only where the DNA matches it firmly. A row's size may be missing; if present it is once, few, many or a size class.

clone_size,v_call,j_call,d_call,cdr3_aa,cdr3_nt
.,TRBV3-1/TRBV3-2,TRBJ1-5,TRBD1,CASSPGGGANQPQHF,TGTGCCAGCAGCCCAGGAGGGGGCGCGAATCAGCCCCAGCATTTT
.,TRBV4-1,TRBJ1-4,.,CASSPGQLTEKLFF,TGCGCCAGCAGCCCCGGACAGTTAACAGAAAAACTGTTTTTT
.,TRBV7-9,TRBJ2-2,.,CASNQGKAETPGTGELFF,TGTGCCAGCAACCAAGGGAAAGCGGAAACCCCGGGCACCGGGGAGCTGTTTTTT
.,TRBV29-1,TRBJ1-2,TRBD1,CSVDRGQGNEANGYTF,TGCAGCGTTGACAGGGGGCAAGGGAATGAGGCTAATGGCTACACCTTC
.,TRBV7-9,TRBJ1-2,.,CASSPSENGYTF,TGTGCCAGCAGCCCTAGTGAGAATGGCTACACCTTC
.,TRBV9,TRBJ2-3,TRBD2,CASSVGFTGGTDTQYF,TGTGCCAGCAGCGTAGGATTTACGGGAGGGACAGATACGCAGTATTTT
.,TRBV7-9,TRBJ2-3,.,CASSRRQSTDTQYF,TGTGCCAGCAGCCGAAGACAAAGCACAGATACGCAGTATTTT
.,TRBV6-5,TRBJ2-5,TRBD1,CASIPGQGLNGPQYF,TGTGCCAGCATCCCGGGACAGGGGCTTAATGGGCCCCAGTACTTC
.,TRBV5-1,TRBJ2-1,.,CASSLPEGRGSSSYNEQFF,TGCGCCAGCAGCTTGCCCGAGGGCAGGGGATCGTCCTCCTACAATGAGCAGTTCTTC
.,TRBV27,TRBJ2-4,.,CASRQSLGIQYF,TGTGCCAGCAGACAGAGTCTCGGCATTCAGTACTTC
.,TRBV7-9,TRBJ2-1,.,CASSLQGLGEQFF,TGTGCCAGCAGCTTGCAGGGCTTAGGTGAGCAGTTCTTC
.,TRBV12-3/TRBV12-4,TRBJ2-3,TRBD2,CASSSSGGQYF,TGTGCCAGCAGTTCATCGGGAGGGCAGTATTTT
.,TRBV9,TRBJ1-2,.,CASSGQGAYGYTF,TGTGCCAGCAGCGGGCAGGGTGCCTATGGCTACACCTTC
.,TRBV19,TRBJ1-2,.,CASSILGYGYTF,TGTGCCAGTAGTATTCTCGGCTATGGCTACACCTTC
.,TRBV9,TRBJ2-2,.,CASRRQENTGELFF,TGTGCCAGCAGAAGACAGGAGAACACCGGGGAGCTGTTTTTT
.,TRBV9,TRBJ1-4,TRBD1,CASSVGAGTGLNEKLFF,TGTGCCAGCAGCGTAGGTGCCGGGACAGGCCTTAATGAAAAACTGTTTTTT
.,TRBV9,TRBJ2-2,.,CASSVGDSGRGELFF,TGTGCCAGCAGCGTAGGAGACAGTGGACGCGGGGAGCTGTTTTTT
.,TRBV29-1,TRBJ2-1,.,CSVESREGSSYNEQFF,TGCAGCGTTGAATCTAGGGAAGGGAGCTCCTACAATGAGCAGTTCTTC
once,TRBV24-1,TRBJ1-4,.,CATSPGQAATNEKLFF,TGTGCCACCAGCCCGGGACAAGCTGCAACTAATGAAAAACTGTTTTTT
once,TRBV6-5,TRBJ1-1,.,CASSFDYGNTEAFF,TGTGCCAGCAGTTTCGATTACGGGAACACTGAAGCTTTCTTT
.,TRBV29-1,TRBJ2-5,.,CSAQYQETQYF,TGCAGCGCACAGTACCAAGAGACCCAGTACTTC
.,TRBV9,TRBJ2-2,.,CASRWDTDTGELFF,TGTGCCAGCAGATGGGACACAGACACCGGGGAGCTGTTTTTT
.,TRBV5-1,TRBJ2-3,TRBD1,CASMDRFPDTQYF,TGCGCCAGCATGGACAGGTTTCCAGATACGCAGTATTTT
.,TRBV18,TRBJ2-3,.,CASSPFRAEEVTHGGTDTQYF,TGTGCCAGCTCACCTTTCCGGGCGGAGGAGGTTACTCATGGGGGCACAGATACGCAGTATTTT
.,TRBV18,TRBJ2-1,TRBD2,CASSPRTSGDPYNEQFF,TGTGCCAGCTCCCCTCGGACTAGCGGAGATCCTTACAATGAGCAGTTCTTC
once,TRBV24-1,TRBJ2-1,TRBD2,CATSDSASGSDEQFF,TGTGCCACCAGTGATTCAGCTAGCGGGAGCGATGAGCAGTTCTTC
.,TRBV7-9,TRBJ1-1,.,CASSSGQQNTEAFF,TGTGCCAGCAGCTCCGGACAGCAGAACACTGAAGCTTTCTTT
.,TRBV4-2,TRBJ1-3,.,CASSHPAGSGNTIYF,TGTGCCAGCAGCCATCCAGCAGGGTCCGGAAACACCATATATTTT
.,TRBV28,TRBJ2-4,.,CASSLTGLAKNIQYF,TGTGCCAGCAGCCTTACAGGGTTAGCCAAAAACATTCAGTACTTC
.,TRBV4-3,TRBJ1-6,.,CASSQGRAVYNSPLHF,TGCGCCAGCAGCCAAGGGCGGGCAGTCTATAATTCACCCCTCCACTTT
.,TRBV10-1,TRBJ2-1,TRBD2,CASSEGGRARSEQFF,TGCGCCAGCAGTGAGGGCGGGAGGGCGAGGAGTGAGCAGTTCTTC
.,TRBV11-2,TRBJ1-1,TRBD1,CASSLGWTGGVKDTEAFF,TGTGCCAGCAGCTTAGGTTGGACAGGGGGCGTTAAGGACACTGAAGCTTTCTTT
once,TRBV4-1,TRBJ2-2,TRBD2,CASSQGAASGTGGELFF,TGCGCCAGCAGTCAAGGGGCGGCTAGCGGGACCGGCGGGGAGCTGTTTTTT
.,TRBV28,TRBJ2-7,.,CASSPLDSYEQYF,TGTGCCAGCAGTCCCTTGGACAGCTACGAGCAGTACTTC
.,TRBV11-2,TRBJ2-7,TRBD2,CASSPTSGYLGEQYF,TGTGCCAGCAGCCCGACTAGCGGCTATCTTGGCGAGCAGTACTTC
.,TRBV9,TRBJ1-2,.,CASSVAESNYGYTF,TGTGCCAGCAGCGTAGCTGAGAGTAACTATGGCTACACCTTC
.,TRBV28,TRBJ2-7,.,CASSPNSKETYEQYF,TGTGCCAGCAGTCCTAATAGCAAAGAAACCTACGAGCAGTACTTC
.,TRBV4-3,TRBJ2-1,.,CASSQTFGWDEQFF,TGCGCCAGCAGCCAAACCTTCGGGTGGGATGAGCAGTTCTTC
.,TRBV30,TRBJ2-3,TRBD2,CAWSRAGADTQYF,TGTGCCTGGAGTCGGGCGGGAGCAGATACGCAGTATTTT
.,TRBV7-9,TRBJ2-3,TRBD2,CASSGGRADTQYF,TGTGCCAGCTCCGGAGGGAGGGCAGATACGCAGTATTTT
.,TRBV27,TRBJ2-1,TRBD1,CASSFGQGASYNEQFF,TGTGCCAGCAGTTTCGGACAGGGGGCTTCCTACAATGAGCAGTTCTTC
.,TRBV20-1,TRBJ2-5,.,CSRGLQETQYF,TGCAGCCGGGGGTTGCAAGAGACCCAGTACTTC
.,TRBV29-1,TRBJ2-1,TRBD1,CSVEDQRGRNGNEQFF,TGCAGCGTTGAAGATCAGAGGGGGCGCAATGGGAATGAGCAGTTCTTC
once,TRBV5-1,TRBJ2-3,TRBD1,CASTRTGGGGDTQYF,TGCGCCAGCACCCGGACAGGGGGAGGCGGAGATACGCAGTATTTT
.,TRBV2,TRBJ1-1,.,CASSEGRQKAFF,TGTGCCAGCAGTGAAGGCCGACAGAAAGCTTTCTTT
.,TRBV5-1,TRBJ1-4,.,CASSERPGEKLFF,TGCGCCAGCAGCGAGCGCCCCGGGGAAAAACTGTTTTTT